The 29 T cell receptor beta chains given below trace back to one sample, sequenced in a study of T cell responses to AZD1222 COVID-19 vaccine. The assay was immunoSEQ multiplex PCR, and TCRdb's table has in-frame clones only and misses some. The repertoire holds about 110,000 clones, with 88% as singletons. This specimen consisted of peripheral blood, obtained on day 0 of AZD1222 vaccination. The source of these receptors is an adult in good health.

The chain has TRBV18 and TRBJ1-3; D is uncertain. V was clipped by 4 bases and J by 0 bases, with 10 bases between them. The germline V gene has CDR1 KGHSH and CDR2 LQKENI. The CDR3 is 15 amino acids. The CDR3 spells CASSQRPSSGNTIYF. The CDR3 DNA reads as TGTGCCAGCTCACAAAGACCGAGCTCTGGAAACACCATATATTTT. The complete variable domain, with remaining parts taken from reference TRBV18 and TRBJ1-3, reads NAGVMQNPRHLVRRRGQEARLRCSPMKGHSHVYWYRQLPEEGLKFMVYLQKENIIDESGMPKERFSAEFPKEGPSILRIQQVVRGDSAAYFCASSQRPSSGNTIYFGEGSWLTVV.

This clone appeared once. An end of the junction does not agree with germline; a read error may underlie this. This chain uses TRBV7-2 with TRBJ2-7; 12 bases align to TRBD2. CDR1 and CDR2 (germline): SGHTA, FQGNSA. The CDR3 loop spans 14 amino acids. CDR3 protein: CASSLAGGLYEQYF. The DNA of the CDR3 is TGTGCCAGCAGCCTAGCGGGGGGGCTCTACGAGCAGTACTTC.

CDR3 sequence: CASSFGDRAHEQYF. The CDR3 DNA follows: TGTGCCAGTAGTTTCGGGGACAGGGCCCACGAGCAGTACTTC. The genes are TRBV19 and TRBJ2-7, with 9 bases lining up with TRBD1. Germline CDR1 is LNHDA and CDR2 is SQIVND (reference sequence). The CDR3 is 14 amino acids. Unmatched junction bases numbered 7, after V lost 5 bases and J lost 5 bases.

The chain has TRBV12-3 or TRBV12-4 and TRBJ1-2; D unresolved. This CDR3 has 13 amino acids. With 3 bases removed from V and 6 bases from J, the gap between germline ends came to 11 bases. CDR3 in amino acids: CASSLRASDGYTF. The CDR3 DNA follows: TGTGCCAGCAGTTTGAGGGCATCGGATGGCTACACCTTC.

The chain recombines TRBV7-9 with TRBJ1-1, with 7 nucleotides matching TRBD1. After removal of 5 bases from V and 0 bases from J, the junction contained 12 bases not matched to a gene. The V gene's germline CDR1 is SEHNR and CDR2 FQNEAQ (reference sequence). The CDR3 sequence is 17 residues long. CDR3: CASSLVLRTGMNTEAFF. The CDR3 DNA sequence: TGTGCCAGCAGCCTGGTTTTAAGGACAGGAATGAACACTGAAGCTTTCTTT.

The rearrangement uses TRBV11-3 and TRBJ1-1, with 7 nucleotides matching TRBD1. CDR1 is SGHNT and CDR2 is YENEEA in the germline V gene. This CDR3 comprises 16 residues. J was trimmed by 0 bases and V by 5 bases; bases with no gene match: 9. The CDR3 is CASSKAAQGMNTEAFF. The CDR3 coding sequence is TGTGCCAGCAGCAAAGCGGCACAGGGGATGAACACTGAAGCTTTCTTT. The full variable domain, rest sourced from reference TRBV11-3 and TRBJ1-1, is EAGVVQSPRYKIIEKKQPVAFWCNPISGHNTLYWYLQNLGQGPELLIRYENEEAVDDSQLPKDRFSAERLKGVDSTLKIQPAELGDSAVYLCASSKAAQGMNTEAFFGQGTRLTVV.

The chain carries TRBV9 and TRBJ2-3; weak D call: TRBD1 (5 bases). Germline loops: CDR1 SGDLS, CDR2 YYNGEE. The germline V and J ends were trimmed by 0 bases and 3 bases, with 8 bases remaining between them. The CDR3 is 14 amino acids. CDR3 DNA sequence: TGTGCCAGCAGCGTAGCTCGGACAACAGATACGCAGTATTTT. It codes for CASSVARTTDTQYF. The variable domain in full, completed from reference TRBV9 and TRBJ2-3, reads DSGVTQTPKHLITATGQRVTLRCSPRSGDLSVYWYQQSLDQGLQFLIQYYNGEERAKGNILERFSAQQFPDLHSELNLSSLELGDSALYFCASSVARTTDTQYFGPGTRLTVL.

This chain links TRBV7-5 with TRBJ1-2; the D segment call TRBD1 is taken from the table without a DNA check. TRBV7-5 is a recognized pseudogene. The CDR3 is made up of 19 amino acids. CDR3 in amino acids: CVRSPCLRDRKAFNYGYTF. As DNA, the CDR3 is TGTGTCAGAAGCCCCTGCCTACGGGACAGGAAAGCGTTTAACTATGGCTACACCTTC.

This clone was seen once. CDR3 sequence (DNA): TGTGCCAGCAGGCACGGACTATACAATGAGCAGTTCTTC. It is translated as CASRHGLYNEQFF. The chain is built from TRBV7-2 and TRBJ2-1, with a weak D call TRBD2 (6 bases). The CDR3 loop spans 13 amino acids. Germline assignment: CDR1 SGHTA and CDR2 FQGNSA. The V gene lost 6 bases and the J gene lost 4 bases, with 10 bases spanning the gap.

CDR3 region: CASGVIAGGGYEQYV. In DNA form, the CDR3 reads TGTGCCAGCGGCGTGATAGCGGGAGGAGGGTACGAGCAGTACGTC. The chain uses TRBV6-5 and TRBJ2-7; 10 bases agree with TRBD2. The ends lost 8 bases at V and 4 bases at J; junction bases unmatched: 11. The CDR3 is 15 residues long. The germline CDR1 and CDR2 sequences are MNHEY and SVGAGI.

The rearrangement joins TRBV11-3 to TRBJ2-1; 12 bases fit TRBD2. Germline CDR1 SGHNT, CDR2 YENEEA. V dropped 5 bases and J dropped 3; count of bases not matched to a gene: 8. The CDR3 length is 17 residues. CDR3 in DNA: TGTGCCAGCAGCACGAGACTAGCGGGAGACATCTACAATGAGCAGTTCTTC. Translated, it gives CASSTRLAGDIYNEQFF.

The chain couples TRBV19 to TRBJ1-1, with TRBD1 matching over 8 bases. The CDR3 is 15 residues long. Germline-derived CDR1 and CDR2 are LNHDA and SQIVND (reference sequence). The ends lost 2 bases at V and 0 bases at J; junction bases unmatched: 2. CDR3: CASSIQGALNTEAFF. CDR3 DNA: TGTGCCAGTAGTATACAGGGGGCGTTGAACACTGAAGCTTTCTTT.

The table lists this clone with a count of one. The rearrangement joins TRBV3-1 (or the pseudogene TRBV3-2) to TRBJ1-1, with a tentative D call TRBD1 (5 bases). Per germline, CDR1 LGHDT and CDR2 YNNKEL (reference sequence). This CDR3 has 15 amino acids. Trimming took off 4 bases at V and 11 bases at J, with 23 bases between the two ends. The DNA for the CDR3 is TGTGCCAGCAGCCCTTCTGGGGGTCCCCCTGGTGCGGCTTTCTTT. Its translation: CASSPSGGPPGAAFF.

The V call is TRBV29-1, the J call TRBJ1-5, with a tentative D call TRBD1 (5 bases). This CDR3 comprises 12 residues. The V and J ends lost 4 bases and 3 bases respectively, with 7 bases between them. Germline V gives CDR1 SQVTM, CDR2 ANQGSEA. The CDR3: CSVGGVNQPQHF. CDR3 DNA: TGCAGCGTTGGGGGGGTCAATCAGCCCCAGCATTTT. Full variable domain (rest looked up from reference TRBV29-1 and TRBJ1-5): SAVISQKPSRDICQRGTSLTIQCQVDSQVTMMFWYRQQPGQSLTLIATANQGSEATYESGFVIDKFPISRPNLTFSTLTVSNMSPEDSSIYLCSVGGVNQPQHFGDGTRLSIL.

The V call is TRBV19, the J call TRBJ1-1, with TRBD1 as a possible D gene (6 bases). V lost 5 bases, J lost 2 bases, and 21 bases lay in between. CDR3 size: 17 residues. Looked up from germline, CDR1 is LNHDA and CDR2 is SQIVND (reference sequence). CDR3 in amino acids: CASSVTESTGYNTEAFF. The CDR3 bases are TGTGCCAGTAGTGTAACAGAGTCGACAGGCTATAACACTGAAGCTTTCTTT.

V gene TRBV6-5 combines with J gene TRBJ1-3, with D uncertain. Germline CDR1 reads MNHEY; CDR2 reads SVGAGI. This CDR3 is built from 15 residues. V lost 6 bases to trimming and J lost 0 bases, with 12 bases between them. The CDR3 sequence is CASRRDQSSGNTIYF. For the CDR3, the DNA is TGTGCCAGCAGGAGGGATCAGAGCTCTGGAAACACCATATATTTT.

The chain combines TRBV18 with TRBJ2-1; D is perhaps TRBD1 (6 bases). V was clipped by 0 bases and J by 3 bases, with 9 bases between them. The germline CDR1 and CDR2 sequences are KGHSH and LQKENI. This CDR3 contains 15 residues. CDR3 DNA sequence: TGTGCCAGCTCACCACCGGGGACACACTACAATGAGCAGTTCTTC. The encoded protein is CASSPPGTHYNEQFF.

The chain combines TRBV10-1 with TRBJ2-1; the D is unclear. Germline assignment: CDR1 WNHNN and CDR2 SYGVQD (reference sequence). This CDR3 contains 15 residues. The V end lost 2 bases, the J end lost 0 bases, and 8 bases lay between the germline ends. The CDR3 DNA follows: TGCGCCAGCAGTGAGGACGATAGCTCCTACAATGAGCAGTTCTTC. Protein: CASSEDDSSYNEQFF.

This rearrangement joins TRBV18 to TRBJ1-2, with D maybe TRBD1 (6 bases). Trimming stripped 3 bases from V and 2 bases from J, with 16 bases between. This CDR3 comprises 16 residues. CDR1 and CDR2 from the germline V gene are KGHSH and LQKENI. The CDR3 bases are TGTGCCAGCTCACCCGCGGGGGGGGCACCCAACTATGGCTACACCTTC. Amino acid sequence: CASSPAGGAPNYGYTF.

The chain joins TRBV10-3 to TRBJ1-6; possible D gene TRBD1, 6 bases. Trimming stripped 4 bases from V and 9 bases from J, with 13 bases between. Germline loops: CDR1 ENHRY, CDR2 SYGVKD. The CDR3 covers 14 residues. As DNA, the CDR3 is TGTGCCATCAGTGCCAACAGGGAACTTTCACCCCTCCACTTT. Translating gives CAISANRELSPLHF.

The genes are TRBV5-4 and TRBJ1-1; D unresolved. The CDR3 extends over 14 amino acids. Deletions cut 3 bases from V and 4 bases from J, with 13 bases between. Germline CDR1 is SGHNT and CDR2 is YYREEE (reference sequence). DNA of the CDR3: TGTGCCAGCAGCTCCCCCAGCCTTGGCACTGAAGCTTTCTTT. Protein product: CASSSPSLGTEAFF.

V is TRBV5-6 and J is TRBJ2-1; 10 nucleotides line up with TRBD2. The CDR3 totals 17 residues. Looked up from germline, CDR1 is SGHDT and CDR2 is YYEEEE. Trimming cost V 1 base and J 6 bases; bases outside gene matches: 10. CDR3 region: CASSLWVGTSVGNEQFF. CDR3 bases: TGTGCCAGCAGCTTGTGGGTGGGGACTAGCGTAGGCAATGAGCAGTTCTTC.

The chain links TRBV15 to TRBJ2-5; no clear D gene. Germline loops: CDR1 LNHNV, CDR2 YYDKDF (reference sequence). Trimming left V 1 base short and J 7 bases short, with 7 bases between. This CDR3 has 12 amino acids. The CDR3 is CATSRVGWTQYF. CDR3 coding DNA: TGTGCCACCAGCAGAGTGGGGTGGACCCAGTACTTC.

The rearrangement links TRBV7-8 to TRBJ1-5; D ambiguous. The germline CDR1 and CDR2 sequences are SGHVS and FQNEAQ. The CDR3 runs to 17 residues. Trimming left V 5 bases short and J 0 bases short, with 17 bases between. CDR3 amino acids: CASSSSGRLNSNQPQHF. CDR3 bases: TGTGCCAGCAGCAGTTCCGGACGGCTTAATAGCAATCAGCCCCAGCATTTT.

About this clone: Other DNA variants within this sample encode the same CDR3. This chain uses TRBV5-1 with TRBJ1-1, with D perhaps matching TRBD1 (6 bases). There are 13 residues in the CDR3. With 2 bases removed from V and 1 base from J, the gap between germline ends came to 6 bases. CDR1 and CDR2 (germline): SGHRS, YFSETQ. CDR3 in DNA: TGCGCCAGCAGCTTACAGGGGAACACTGAAGCTTTCTTT. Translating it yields CASSLQGNTEAFF.

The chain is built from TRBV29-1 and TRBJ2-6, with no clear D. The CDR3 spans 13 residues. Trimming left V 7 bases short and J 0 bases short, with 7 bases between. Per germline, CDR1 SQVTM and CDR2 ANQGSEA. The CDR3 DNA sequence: TGCAGCGCTAGGAGCTCTGGGGCCAACGTCCTGACTTTC. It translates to CSARSSGANVLTF.

The CDR3 coding sequence is TGCGCCAGCAGCCAGGCCCGGGGGATACTCTATGGCTACACCTTC. It specifies CASSQARGILYGYTF. This chain links TRBV5-1 with TRBJ1-2; D possibly corresponds to TRBD1 (5 bases). Trimming shortened V by 4 bases and J by 4 bases, and 17 bases separated the two germline ends. Germline V gene lookup returns CDR1 SGHRS and CDR2 YFSETQ. The CDR3 spans 15 residues.

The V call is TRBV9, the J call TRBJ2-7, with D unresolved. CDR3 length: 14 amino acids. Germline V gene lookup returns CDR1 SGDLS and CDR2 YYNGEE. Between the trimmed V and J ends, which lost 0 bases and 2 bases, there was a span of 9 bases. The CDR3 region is CASSVASVAYEQYF. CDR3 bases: TGTGCCAGCAGCGTAGCATCAGTTGCCTACGAGCAGTACTTC.

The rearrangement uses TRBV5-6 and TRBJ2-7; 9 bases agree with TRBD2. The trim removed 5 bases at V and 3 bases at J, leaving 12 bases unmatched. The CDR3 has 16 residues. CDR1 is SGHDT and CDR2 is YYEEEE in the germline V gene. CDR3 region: CASSRKVAGVLYEQYV. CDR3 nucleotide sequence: TGTGCCAGCAGTCGGAAGGTAGCGGGAGTCCTCTACGAGCAGTACGTC.